What follows is one TCR beta chain and its context. This clonotype was picked up a small number of times. The antigen it binds to is not known. The junction departs from germline at one end; a sequencing error may be responsible. Spanning cysteine to phenylalanine, the CDR3 consists of 14 amino acids. The sequence is cut down to CDR3 DNA, 42 bases in frame from base 1. CDR1 and CDR2 (PRHDT, FYEKMQ) derive from the germline V gene (reference sequence). The sample belongs to a study of blood T cells in healthy people across ages (dated by TCRdb to 2013 to 2016). Notes on the research overall: In model experiments, template switching captured about one uniquely barcoded TCR beta cDNA molecule for every two T cells. The study analyzed two additional independent replicas of 1 million unique cDNA reads from the same blood draw for two donors, one aged 18 to 29 and one aged 80 or older. To avoid experimental bias, donors of different ages were randomly spread across the sequencing lanes. Donors were grouped into four age groups: young (average 16 years), middle-aged (39), aged (approximately 58) and long-lived (around 80). To track age-related changes in TCR beta repertoire diversity, the study relied on deep sequencing normalized with unique cDNA molecular identifiers. Study-level results and caveats: Because profiling used bulk unsorted PBMCs, naive and antigen-experienced compartments could not be compared conclusively. Donor CMV infection status was unknown, potentially confounding age-related changes in expanded clonotypes. Estimates of total diversity based on one million sequenced T cells were regarded as lower bounds and as underestimates. Observed TCR beta diversity per million T cells fell roughly linearly with age, and a significant reduction was already apparent by age around 40. The long-lived group showed more naive CD4+ T cells, fewer expanded clones and increased TCR diversity than the aged group, suggesting age selection. The percentage of naive T cells measured by flow cytometry correlated strongly with observed TCR beta diversity.

Library construction relied on 5' RACE. Sequencing took place on an Illumina HiSeq 2500. The second PCR ran for about 7 to 11 cycles and used a J-beta primer mix along with a sample-barcoded 5' primer. A template-switch 5' adaptor carrying 12 random nucleotides introduced a unique molecular identifier onto each TCR beta cDNA molecule. Each sample yielded at least 3 million CDR3-containing paired-end reads. All of the RNA was converted into first-strand cDNA using the Mint cDNA synthesis kit, with a TRBC-specific oligonucleotide serving as the primer. Following uracil-DNA glycosylase treatment, a first 18-cycle PCR with universal primers M1SS and BC2_uni_R was performed on all cDNA. The published analysis was carried out like this. Each sample was normalized by randomly selecting 1 million high-quality reads, each carrying a distinct molecular identifier. Reads sharing molecular identifiers were discarded rather than binned into consensus sequences. CDR3 identification, clonotype clustering and error correction used MiTCR with a Q25 quality threshold and the strictest error-elimination algorithm. A nonparametric unseen species model using Euler transformation provided a lower-bound estimate of total TCR beta diversity. TCRdb took the public reads, trimmed them with fastp at Q25, ran MiXCR for clone calling and kept in-frame beta chains. Rows are unified per CDR3 protein, each entry keeping the most common DNA and genes. These V and J calls rely on TCRdb rather than the paper's analysis. The sample table holds roughly 700,000 distinct CDR3 sequences, of which around 45% were seen once. The top ten hold about 32% of the sample.

Donors were a few dozen systemically healthy Caucasian individuals from Russia aged 6 to 90 years. Each donor gave approximately 9.4 milliliters of peripheral blood, drawn into EDTA-treated Vacutainer tubes. Ficoll-Paque density-gradient centrifugation was used to isolate PBMCs, with at least 6.5 million per sample. Trizol reagent was used to extract total RNA from PBMCs, with at least 5.5 micrograms per sample. Naive CD45RAhigh/CD27high T cell percentages were measured by flow cytometry on a PBMC aliquot from every donor. In this chain, TRBV13 is recombined with TRBJ2-3; TRBD1 fits 8 bases in the junction. The sequenced sample consisted of blood. The receptor was isolated from a woman aged 55-69 years in good health. The CDR3 loop reads CASSLGQVTDTQYF. The DNA sequence reads TGCGCCAGCAGCCTGGGACAGGTCACAGATACGCAGTATTTT.